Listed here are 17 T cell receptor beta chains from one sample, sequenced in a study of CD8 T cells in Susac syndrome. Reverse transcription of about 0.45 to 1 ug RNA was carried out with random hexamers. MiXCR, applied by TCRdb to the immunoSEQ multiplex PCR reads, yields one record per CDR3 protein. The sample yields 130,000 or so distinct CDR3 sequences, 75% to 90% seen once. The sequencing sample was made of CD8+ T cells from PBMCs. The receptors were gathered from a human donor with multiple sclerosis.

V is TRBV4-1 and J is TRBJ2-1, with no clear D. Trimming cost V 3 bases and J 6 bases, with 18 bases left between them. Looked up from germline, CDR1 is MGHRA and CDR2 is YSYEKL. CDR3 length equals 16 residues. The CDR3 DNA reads TGCGCCAGCAGCCAGCCTTGGATGGGTAGTAGCAATGAGCAGTTCTTC. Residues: CASSQPWMGSSNEQFF.

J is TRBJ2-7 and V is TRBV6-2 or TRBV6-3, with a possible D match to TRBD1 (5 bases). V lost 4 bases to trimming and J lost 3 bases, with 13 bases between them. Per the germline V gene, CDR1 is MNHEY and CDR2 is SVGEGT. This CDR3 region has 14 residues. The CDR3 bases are TGTGCCAGCAGTTCCTTCAGCAGGGTCTACGAGCAGTACGTC. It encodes CASSSFSRVYEQYV.

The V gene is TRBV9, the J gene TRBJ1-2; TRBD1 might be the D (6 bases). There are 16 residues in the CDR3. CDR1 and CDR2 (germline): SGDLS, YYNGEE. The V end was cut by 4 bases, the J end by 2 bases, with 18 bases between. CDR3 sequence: CASSPRYREFNYGYTF. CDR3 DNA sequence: TGTGCCAGCAGCCCCAGATACAGGGAATTCAACTATGGCTACACCTTC.

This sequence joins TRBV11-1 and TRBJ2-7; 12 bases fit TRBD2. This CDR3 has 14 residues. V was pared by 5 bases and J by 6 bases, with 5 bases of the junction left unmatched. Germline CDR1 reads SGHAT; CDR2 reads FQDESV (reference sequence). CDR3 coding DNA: TGTGCCAGCAGCCCACTAGCGGGGGGCCCCGAGCAGTACTTC. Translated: CASSPLAGGPEQYF.

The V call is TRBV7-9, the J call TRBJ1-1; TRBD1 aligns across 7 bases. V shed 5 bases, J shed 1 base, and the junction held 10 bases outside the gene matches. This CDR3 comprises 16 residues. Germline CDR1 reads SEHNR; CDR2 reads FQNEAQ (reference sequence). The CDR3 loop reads CASSQPNRDRNTEAFF. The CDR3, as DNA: TGTGCCAGCAGCCAACCAAACCGGGACAGGAACACTGAAGCTTTCTTT.

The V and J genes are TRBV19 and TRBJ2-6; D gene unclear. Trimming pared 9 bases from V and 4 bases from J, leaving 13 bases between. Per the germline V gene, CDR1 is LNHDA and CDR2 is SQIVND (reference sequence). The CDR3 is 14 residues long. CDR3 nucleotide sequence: TGTGCCAGCCGAAGTCAACGCGGGGCCAACGTCCTGACTTTC. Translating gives CASRSQRGANVLTF.

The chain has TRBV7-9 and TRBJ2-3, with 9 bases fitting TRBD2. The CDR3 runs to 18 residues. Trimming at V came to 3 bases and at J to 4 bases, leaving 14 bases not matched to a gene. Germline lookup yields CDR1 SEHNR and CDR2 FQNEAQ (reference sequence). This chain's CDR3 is CASSFPDHGRGGPDTQYF. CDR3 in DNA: TGTGCCAGCAGCTTCCCTGATCATGGGCGGGGGGGCCCAGATACGCAGTATTTT.

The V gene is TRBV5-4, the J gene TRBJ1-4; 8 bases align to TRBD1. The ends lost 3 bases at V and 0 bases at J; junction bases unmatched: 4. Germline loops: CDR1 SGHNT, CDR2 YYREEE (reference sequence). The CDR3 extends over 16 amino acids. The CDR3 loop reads CASSWTGLTTNEKLFF. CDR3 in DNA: TGTGCCAGCAGCTGGACAGGGCTAACAACTAATGAAAAACTGTTTTTT.

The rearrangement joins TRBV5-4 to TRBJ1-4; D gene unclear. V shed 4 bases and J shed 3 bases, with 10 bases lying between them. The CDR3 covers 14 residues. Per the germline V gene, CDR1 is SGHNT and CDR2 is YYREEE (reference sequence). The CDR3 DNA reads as TGTGCCAGCAGCGTACGGACCCCTAATGAAAAACTGTTTTTT. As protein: CASSVRTPNEKLFF.

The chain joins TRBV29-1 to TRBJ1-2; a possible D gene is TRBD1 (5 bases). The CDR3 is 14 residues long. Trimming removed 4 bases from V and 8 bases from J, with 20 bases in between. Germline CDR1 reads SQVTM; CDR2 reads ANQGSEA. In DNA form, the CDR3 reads TGCAGCGTTGCCTTAGCCGGGCAGGGTGACGGCTACACCTTC. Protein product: CSVALAGQGDGYTF.

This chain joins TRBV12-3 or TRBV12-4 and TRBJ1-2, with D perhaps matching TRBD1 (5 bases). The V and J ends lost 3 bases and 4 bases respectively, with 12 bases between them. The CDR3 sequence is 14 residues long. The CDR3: CASSLGRAGYGYTF. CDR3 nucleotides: TGTGCCAGCAGTTTGGGCAGGGCGGGCTATGGCTACACCTTC.

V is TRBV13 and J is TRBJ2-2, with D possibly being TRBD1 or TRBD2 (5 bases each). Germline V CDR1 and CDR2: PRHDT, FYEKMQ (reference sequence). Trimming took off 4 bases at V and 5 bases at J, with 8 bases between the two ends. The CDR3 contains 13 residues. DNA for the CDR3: TGTGCCAGCAGCTCGTGGGGGACCGGGGAGCTGTTTTTT. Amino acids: CASSSWGTGELFF.

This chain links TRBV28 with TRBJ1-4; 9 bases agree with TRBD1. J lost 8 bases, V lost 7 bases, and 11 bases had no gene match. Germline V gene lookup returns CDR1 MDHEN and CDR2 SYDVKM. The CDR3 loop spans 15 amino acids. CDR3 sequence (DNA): TGTGCCAGCACCTTAGGGGACAGGGAGGCCGAAAAACTGTTTTTT. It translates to CASTLGDREAEKLFF.

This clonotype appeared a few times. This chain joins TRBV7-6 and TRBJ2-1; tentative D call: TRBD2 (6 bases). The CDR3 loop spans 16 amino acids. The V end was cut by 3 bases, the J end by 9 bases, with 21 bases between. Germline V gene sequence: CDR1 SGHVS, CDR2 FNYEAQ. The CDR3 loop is CASSLGGGVPSAEQFF. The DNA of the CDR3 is TGTGCCAGCAGCTTGGGGGGTGGAGTCCCCTCTGCTGAGCAGTTCTTC. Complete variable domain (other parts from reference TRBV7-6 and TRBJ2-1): GAGVSQSPRYKVTKRGQDVALRCDPISGHVSLYWYRQALGQGPEFLTYFNYEAQQDKSGLPNDRFSAERPEGSISTLTIQRTEQRDSAMYRCASSLGGGVPSAEQFFGPGTRLTVL.

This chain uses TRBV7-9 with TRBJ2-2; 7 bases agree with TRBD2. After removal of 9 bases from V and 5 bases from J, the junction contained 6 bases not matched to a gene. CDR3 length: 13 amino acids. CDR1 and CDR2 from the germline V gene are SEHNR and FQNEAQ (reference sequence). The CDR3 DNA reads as TGTGCCAGAGGACCCGGGAGGACCGGGGAGCTGTTTTTT. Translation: CARGPGRTGELFF. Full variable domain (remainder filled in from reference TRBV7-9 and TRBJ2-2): DTGVSQNPRHKITKRGQNVTFRCDPISEHNRLYWYRQTLGQGPEFLTYFQNEAQLEKSRLLSDRFSAERPKGSFSTLEIQRTEQGDSAMYLCARGPGRTGELFFGEGSRLTVL.

The CDR3 DNA reads TGCAGTGCTAGAGACCGGGACAGGGTAAAATACGAGCAGTACTTC. It is translated as CSARDRDRVKYEQYF. The rearrangement uses TRBV20-1 and TRBJ2-7; the match to TRBD1 covers 9 bases. CDR1 is DFQATT, CDR2 SNEGSKA, per germline (reference sequence). The J segment lost 4 bases and the V segment lost 0 bases, leaving 7 bases of the junction unmatched. The CDR3 is 15 residues long.

The CDR3 sequence is CASSPWTGGDLTYEQYF. CDR3 DNA sequence: TGTGCCAGCAGCCCCTGGACAGGGGGCGACCTAACCTACGAGCAGTACTTC. The chain links TRBV5-4 to TRBJ2-7; 11 bases line up with TRBD1. The J segment lost 2 bases and the V segment lost 4 bases, leaving 11 bases of the junction unmatched. This CDR3 is 17 amino acids long. Per germline, CDR1 SGHNT and CDR2 YYREEE (reference sequence).